This T cell receptor (beta chain) emerged from a study of blood T cell repertoires in COVID-19. Repertoires were generated with immunoSEQ multiplex PCR, while TCRdb's copy carries only in-frame clones and drops some. This sample carries 250,000 to 350,000 clones, about 89% of them seen once, and the ten largest clones take around 12%. CDR3 length: 13 amino acids. V lost 5 bases to trimming and J lost 6 bases, with 14 bases between them. CDR1 MNHEY and CDR2 SMNVEV come from the germline V gene (reference sequence). The chain employs TRBV27 and TRBJ2-7, with D uncertain. Sequenced input: peripheral blood. This TCR derives from a woman aged 55-70 years with acute or convalescent COVID-19. The CDR3 DNA reads as TGTGCCAGCAGTCACCTCAGGATTGGCGAGCAGTACTTC. Translated, it gives CASSHLRIGEQYF.